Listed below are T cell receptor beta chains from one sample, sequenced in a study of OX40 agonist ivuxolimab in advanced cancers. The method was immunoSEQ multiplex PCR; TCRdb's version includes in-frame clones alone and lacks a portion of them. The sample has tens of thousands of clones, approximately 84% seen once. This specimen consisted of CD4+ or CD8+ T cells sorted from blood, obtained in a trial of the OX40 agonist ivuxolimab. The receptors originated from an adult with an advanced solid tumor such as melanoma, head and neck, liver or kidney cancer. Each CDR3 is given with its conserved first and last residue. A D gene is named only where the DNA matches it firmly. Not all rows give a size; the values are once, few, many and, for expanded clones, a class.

CDR3aa: CASSSSGTDYEQYF; CDR3nt: TGTGCCAGCAGCTCCTCCGGGACGGACTACGAGCAGTACTTC; abundance: .; d_gene: .; v_gene: TRBV5-4; j_gene: TRBJ2-7
CDR3aa: CAISDHDQDEQYF; CDR3nt: TGTGCCATCAGTGACCATGACCAGGACGAGCAGTACTTC; abundance: .; d_gene: .; v_gene: TRBV10-3; j_gene: TRBJ2-7
CDR3aa: CASSHPSSVGGTEAFF; CDR3nt: TGCGCCAGCAGCCACCCCAGTTCAGTCGGAGGCACTGAAGCTTTCTTT; abundance: .; d_gene: .; v_gene: TRBV4-1; j_gene: TRBJ1-1
CDR3aa: CASSYLVGDTGELFF; CDR3nt: TGTGCCAGCAGTTACTTGGTAGGGGACACCGGGGAGCTGTTTTTT; abundance: once; d_gene: .; v_gene: TRBV6-5; j_gene: TRBJ2-2
CDR3aa: CASSMKPNTEAFF; CDR3nt: TGTGCCAGTAGTATGAAACCGAACACTGAAGCTTTCTTT; abundance: .; d_gene: .; v_gene: TRBV19; j_gene: TRBJ1-1
CDR3aa: CASSPRQYGSYTF; CDR3nt: TGTGCCAGCTCACCACGGCAGTATGGTAGCTACACCTTC; abundance: .; d_gene: .; v_gene: TRBV18; j_gene: TRBJ1-2
CDR3aa: CASSLGQFNQPQHF; CDR3nt: TGTGCCAGCAGCCTCGGACAGTTCAATCAGCCCCAGCATTTT; abundance: .; d_gene: .; v_gene: TRBV7-6; j_gene: TRBJ1-5
CDR3aa: CASSLGGAGDTQYF; CDR3nt: TGTGCCAGCAGCTTAGGGGGGGCTGGAGATACGCAGTATTTT; abundance: .; d_gene: .; v_gene: TRBV13; j_gene: TRBJ2-3
CDR3aa: CASSLLAGGQVETQYF; CDR3nt: TGTGCCAGCAGCCTTTTAGCGGGAGGGCAAGTAGAGACCCAGTACTTC; abundance: .; d_gene: TRBD2; v_gene: TRBV7-3; j_gene: TRBJ2-5
CDR3aa: CASSGGQATEAFF; CDR3nt: TGTGCCAGCAGTGGGGGACAGGCGACTGAAGCTTTCTTT; abundance: .; d_gene: TRBD1; v_gene: TRBV28; j_gene: TRBJ1-1
CDR3aa: CASSLESHLGYTF; CDR3nt: TGTGCCAGCAGCTTAGAGTCTCATCTTGGCTACACCTTC; abundance: .; d_gene: .; v_gene: TRBV7-2; j_gene: TRBJ1-2
CDR3aa: CASSFSAGFF; CDR3nt: TGCGCCAGCAGTTTTAGTGCGGGGTTCTTC; abundance: .; d_gene: .; v_gene: TRBV10-1; j_gene: TRBJ2-1
CDR3aa: CASSYNKGYQETQYF; CDR3nt: TGTGCCAGCAGTTACAATAAGGGGTACCAAGAGACCCAGTACTTC; abundance: .; d_gene: .; v_gene: TRBV6-5; j_gene: TRBJ2-5
CDR3aa: CASSVQGPAQYF; CDR3nt: TGTGCCAGCAGTGTACAGGGGCCAGCGCAGTATTTT; abundance: .; d_gene: TRBD1; v_gene: TRBV2; j_gene: TRBJ2-3
CDR3aa: CASSQAAGVSYEQYF; CDR3nt: TGCGCCAGCAGCCAAGCGGCGGGGGTTTCCTACGAGCAGTACTTC; abundance: .; d_gene: TRBD2; v_gene: TRBV4-1; j_gene: TRBJ2-7
CDR3aa: CASSPGQRNYGYTF; CDR3nt: TGTGCCAGCTCACCCGGACAGAGAAACTATGGCTACACCTTC; abundance: .; d_gene: .; v_gene: TRBV18; j_gene: TRBJ1-2
CDR3aa: CASNPPGLNIQYF; CDR3nt: TGTGCCAGCAACCCCCCGGGGTTGAACATTCAGTACTTC; abundance: once; d_gene: .; v_gene: TRBV2; j_gene: TRBJ2-4
CDR3aa: CASSYSDNYGYTF; CDR3nt: TGTGCCAGCAGCTACAGCGATAACTATGGCTACACCTTC; abundance: medium-sized; d_gene: .; v_gene: TRBV7-9; j_gene: TRBJ1-2
CDR3aa: CASSRGVGYPEAFF; CDR3nt: TGTGCCAGCAGCCGGGGCGTGGGGTATCCTGAAGCTTTCTTT; abundance: .; d_gene: .; v_gene: TRBV9; j_gene: TRBJ1-1
CDR3aa: CASSEWSVQAGELFF; CDR3nt: TGTGCCAGCAGTGAATGGTCCGTTCAGGCCGGGGAGCTGTTTTTT; abundance: .; d_gene: .; v_gene: TRBV2; j_gene: TRBJ2-2
CDR3aa: CASSPLGGQGAGETQYF; CDR3nt: TGCGCCAGCAGCCCTTTAGGGGGACAGGGGGCTGGAGAGACCCAGTACTTC; abundance: .; d_gene: TRBD1; v_gene: TRBV5-1; j_gene: TRBJ2-5
CDR3aa: CASSLGNSVGSEQFF; CDR3nt: TGTGCCAGCAGCTTAGGGAACTCTGTCGGGAGTGAGCAGTTCTTC; abundance: .; d_gene: .; v_gene: TRBV7-3; j_gene: TRBJ2-1
CDR3aa: CASSQGHEGEAFF; CDR3nt: TGTGCCAGCAGCCAGGGACACGAAGGGGAAGCTTTCTTT; abundance: .; d_gene: .; v_gene: TRBV7-3; j_gene: TRBJ1-1
CDR3aa: CASSLGRRSGQETQYF; CDR3nt: TGTGCCAGCAGCTTAGGGCGGCGCTCGGGCCAAGAGACCCAGTACTTC; abundance: .; d_gene: .; v_gene: TRBV11-3; j_gene: TRBJ2-5
CDR3aa: CASSDGLAESTDTQYF; CDR3nt: TGTGCCAGCTCGGACGGACTAGCGGAGAGCACAGATACGCAGTATTTT; abundance: .; d_gene: TRBD2; v_gene: TRBV18; j_gene: TRBJ2-3
CDR3aa: CASSLFPGRGYTF; CDR3nt: TGTGCCAGCAGTTTGTTTCCGGGACGCGGCTACACCTTC; abundance: .; d_gene: .; v_gene: TRBV27; j_gene: TRBJ1-2
CDR3aa: CASSQRGQGADEQYF; CDR3nt: TGCGCCAGCAGCCAACGGGGACAGGGGGCTGACGAGCAGTACTTC; abundance: .; d_gene: TRBD1; v_gene: TRBV7-9; j_gene: TRBJ2-7
CDR3aa: CASSLQGATGELFF; CDR3nt: TGCGCCAGCAGCTTACAGGGGGCCACCGGGGAGCTGTTTTTT; abundance: .; d_gene: TRBD1; v_gene: TRBV5-1; j_gene: TRBJ2-2
CDR3aa: CASSRLRGELFF; CDR3nt: TGTGCCAGCAGCCGCCTTCGCGGGGAGCTGTTTTTT; abundance: .; d_gene: .; v_gene: TRBV27; j_gene: TRBJ2-2
CDR3aa: CASSPAAPKETQYF; CDR3nt: TGCGCCAGCAGCCCTGCAGCACCAAAAGAGACCCAGTACTTC; abundance: few; d_gene: .; v_gene: TRBV5-1; j_gene: TRBJ2-5
CDR3aa: CAPHQPQHF; CDR3nt: TGCGCTCCCCATCAGCCCCAGCATTTT; abundance: few; d_gene: .; v_gene: TRBV29-1; j_gene: TRBJ1-5
CDR3aa: CASREPRAVAGVQPQHF; CDR3nt: TGTGCCAGCAGGGAACCCAGAGCGGTCGCAGGTGTTCAGCCCCAGCATTTT; abundance: once; d_gene: .; v_gene: TRBV28; j_gene: TRBJ1-5
CDR3aa: CASTQRATGFYGYTF; CDR3nt: TGTGCCAGTACCCAAAGGGCCACAGGGTTCTATGGCTACACCTTC; abundance: .; d_gene: .; v_gene: TRBV19; j_gene: TRBJ1-2
CDR3aa: CASSLEEFTEAFF; CDR3nt: TGTGCCAGCAGCCTAGAGGAGTTCACTGAAGCTTTCTTT; abundance: .; d_gene: .; v_gene: TRBV11-3; j_gene: TRBJ1-1
CDR3aa: CASSSPERNEKLFF; CDR3nt: TGTGCCAGCAGCTCTCCGGAACGCAATGAAAAACTGTTTTTT; abundance: few; d_gene: .; v_gene: TRBV6-5; j_gene: TRBJ1-4
CDR3aa: CASSLGIGGNQPQHF; CDR3nt: TGTGCCAGCAGCTTAGGAATAGGAGGAAATCAGCCCCAGCATTTT; abundance: .; d_gene: .; v_gene: TRBV11-2; j_gene: TRBJ1-5
CDR3aa: CASSRAAGNTIYF; CDR3nt: TGTGCCAGCAGCCGCGCTGCTGGAAACACCATATATTTT; abundance: .; d_gene: .; v_gene: TRBV7-3; j_gene: TRBJ1-3
CDR3aa: CASGSGQGAGYEQYF; CDR3nt: TGTGCTAGTGGTTCTGGACAGGGGGCTGGCTACGAGCAGTACTTC; abundance: .; d_gene: TRBD1; v_gene: TRBV12-5; j_gene: TRBJ2-7
CDR3aa: CASSMGVRGANVLTF; CDR3nt: TGCGCCAGCAGCATGGGGGTGCGGGGGGCCAACGTCCTGACTTTC; abundance: .; d_gene: .; v_gene: TRBV5-1; j_gene: TRBJ2-6
CDR3aa: CASSPNFGYEQYF; CDR3nt: TGTGCCAGTAGTCCGAATTTTGGCTACGAGCAGTACTTC; abundance: few; d_gene: .; v_gene: TRBV19; j_gene: TRBJ2-7
CDR3aa: CASSLDGTAFYGYTF; CDR3nt: TGCGCCAGCAGCTTGGACGGGACAGCCTTCTATGGCTACACCTTC; abundance: .; d_gene: TRBD1; v_gene: TRBV5-1; j_gene: TRBJ1-2
CDR3aa: CASWRGRWGTEAFF; CDR3nt: TGTGCCAGCTGGCGGGGGAGGTGGGGCACTGAAGCTTTCTTT; abundance: .; d_gene: .; v_gene: TRBV28; j_gene: TRBJ1-1
CDR3aa: CSVGGTSGSYNEQFF; CDR3nt: TGCAGCGTGGGGGGGACTAGCGGGAGTTACAATGAGCAGTTCTTC; abundance: .; d_gene: TRBD2; v_gene: TRBV29-1; j_gene: TRBJ2-1
CDR3aa: CASKPFQESGNIQYF; CDR3nt: TGTGCCAGTAAACCTTTCCAGGAGTCAGGGAACATTCAGTACTTC; abundance: .; d_gene: .; v_gene: TRBV19; j_gene: TRBJ2-4
CDR3aa: CSGGGGLNTEAFF; CDR3nt: TGCAGCGGAGGAGGGGGTCTGAACACTGAAGCTTTCTTT; abundance: .; d_gene: .; v_gene: TRBV29-1; j_gene: TRBJ1-1
CDR3aa: CASSMPSTGGYEAFF; CDR3nt: TGTGCCAGTAGTATGCCCTCGACAGGGGGGTATGAAGCTTTCTTT; abundance: .; d_gene: TRBD1; v_gene: TRBV19; j_gene: TRBJ1-1
CDR3aa: CAWRGGISYNEQFF; CDR3nt: TGTGCCTGGAGAGGTGGAATCTCCTACAATGAGCAGTTCTTC; abundance: .; d_gene: .; v_gene: TRBV30; j_gene: TRBJ2-1
CDR3aa: CASSSGRSYNEQFF; CDR3nt: TGCGCCAGCAGCTCGGGACGGTCCTACAATGAGCAGTTCTTC; abundance: .; d_gene: .; v_gene: TRBV5-1; j_gene: TRBJ2-1
CDR3aa: CASSLERDRPYEQYF; CDR3nt: TGTGCCAGCAGCTTAGAAAGGGACAGACCTTACGAGCAGTACTTC; abundance: .; d_gene: TRBD1; v_gene: TRBV7-3; j_gene: TRBJ2-7
CDR3aa: CASMDTPRGAKNIQYF; CDR3nt: TGTGCCAGTATGGACACTCCTCGTGGGGCCAAAAACATTCAGTACTTC; abundance: .; d_gene: .; v_gene: TRBV19; j_gene: TRBJ2-4
CDR3aa: CASSLMRTANTEAFF; CDR3nt: TGTGCCAGCTCGCTTATGCGGACGGCAAACACTGAAGCTTTCTTT; abundance: .; d_gene: .; v_gene: TRBV18; j_gene: TRBJ1-1
CDR3aa: CASSIEGTRSPQHF; CDR3nt: TGTGCCAGCAGTATAGAAGGCACCCGGTCGCCCCAGCATTTT; abundance: .; d_gene: .; v_gene: TRBV27; j_gene: TRBJ1-5
CDR3aa: CASSAGVNTEAFF; CDR3nt: TGTGCCAGCTCAGCGGGGGTGAACACTGAAGCTTTCTTT; abundance: .; d_gene: .; v_gene: TRBV18; j_gene: TRBJ1-1
CDR3aa: CASSPRQDPSYNEQFF; CDR3nt: TGTGCCAGCTCACCCAGACAGGACCCTTCCTACAATGAGCAGTTCTTC; abundance: .; d_gene: .; v_gene: TRBV18; j_gene: TRBJ2-1
CDR3aa: CASSVRGGAEQYF; CDR3nt: TGTGCCAGCAGCGTAAGGGGAGGGGCCGAGCAGTACTTC; abundance: few; d_gene: TRBD2; v_gene: TRBV9; j_gene: TRBJ2-7
CDR3aa: CASSFGTGAYNEQFF; CDR3nt: TGTGCCAGCAGTTTTGGGACAGGGGCCTACAATGAGCAGTTCTTC; abundance: .; d_gene: TRBD1; v_gene: TRBV6-5; j_gene: TRBJ2-1
CDR3aa: CSVEAGGSYEQYF; CDR3nt: TGCAGCGTTGAAGCGGGGGGTTCCTACGAGCAGTACTTC; abundance: .; d_gene: TRBD2; v_gene: TRBV29-1; j_gene: TRBJ2-7
CDR3aa: CASSFLGGGNYGYTF; CDR3nt: TGCGCCAGCAGCTTCCTTGGAGGGGGCAACTATGGCTACACCTTC; abundance: .; d_gene: TRBD1; v_gene: TRBV5-1; j_gene: TRBJ1-2
CDR3aa: CASSPRVAGAGMNTGELFF; CDR3nt: TGTGCCAGCAGCCCCCGGGTAGCGGGAGCGGGGATGAACACCGGGGAGCTGTTTTTT; abundance: .; d_gene: TRBD2; v_gene: TRBV4-2; j_gene: TRBJ2-2